This TCR beta chain is drawn from a study of shared clonotypes between healthy human individuals. Measured with immunoSEQ multiplex PCR; TCRdb has only the in-frame clones, and not every one. The sample records about a million clones, approximately 80% being singletons. This CDR3 spans 14 amino acids. CDR1 and CDR2 from the germline V gene are MDHEN and SYDVKM. The V and J ends lost 4 bases and 3 bases, in that order; junction bases with no gene match: 5. This clone came up once. The chain couples TRBV28 to TRBJ2-7; 8 bases are shared with TRBD2. Specimen: memory CD4+ T cells from PBMCs. Specified subset: CD45RA-negative fraction. This clonotype was sampled from a man in his late teens or twenties in good health. Some clones in this sample may be carry-over from other donors' samples. Here the CDR3 reads CASSSGTSIYEQYF. CDR3 in DNA: TGTGCCAGCAGTTCGGGGACTAGTATCTACGAGCAGTACTTC.